This TCR beta chain is drawn from a study of T cell repertoires in cytomegalovirus infection. Study background: Use of recently identified HLA-C-restricted and well-studied HLA-B-restricted CMV epitopes was part of the study. Through public TCR beta signatures, both CMV infection and matching HLA type were indicated.

The study, taken as a whole, reports: Frequencies of public TCR beta families were cumulated, and this identified carriers of CMV plus the relevant HLA. What dominated the ex vivo response were HLA-C-restricted CMV-specific TCR beta clonotypes.

TCRdb reprocessed the reads via MiXCR and lists one record per CDR3 protein. The sample gives a few hundred thousand distinct CDR3 sequences, almost 30% of which show up once; around 20% is in the top ten. The length of the CDR3 is 15 residues. Trimming at V came to 3 bases and at J to 2 bases, leaving 3 bases not matched to a gene. Germline loops: CDR1 MNHEY, CDR2 SMNVEV (reference sequence). Concerning this clonotype itself: Its target is not known.

This chain connects TRBV27 to TRBJ1-2, with 10 nucleotides matching TRBD1. Sequenced material: cultured PBMCs, taken from culture after CMV antigen stimulation. This sequence originates from a human donor in good health (CMV status not recorded). Some clones in this sample may be carry-over from other donors' samples. The CDR3 nucleotides read TGTGCCAGCAGTTTTCTGGGACAGGGGAACTATGGCTACACCTTC. This gives the protein CASSFLGQGNYGYTF.